These T cell receptor beta chains were read from a single sample in a study of OX40 agonist ivuxolimab in advanced cancers. Generated by immunoSEQ multiplex PCR, the TCRdb table keeps only in-frame clones and is missing some. Among tens of thousands of clones, roughly 87% were seen once, and the ten largest hold 6% to 7%. The material sequenced was CD4+ or CD8+ T cells sorted from blood, taken in a trial of the OX40 agonist ivuxolimab. The source of these receptors is an adult with an advanced solid tumor such as melanoma, head and neck, liver or kidney cancer. CDR3s include the opening cysteine and the closing phenylalanine or tryptophan. The D gene is left open where the match is weak. Where a row states a size, it is once, few, many or the class of an expanded clone; other rows omit it.

d_call,j_call,cdr3_length,clone_size,v_call,cdr3_nt,cdr3_aa
TRBD1,TRBJ2-7,14,.,TRBV4-3,TGCGCCAGCAGCCAAGATGGACAGGGATACGAGCAGTACTTC,CASSQDGQGYEQYF
.,TRBJ1-4,14,.,TRBV5-1,TGCGCCAGCAGACCCCTGGGGGGAGATGAAAAACTGTTTTTT,CASRPLGGDEKLFF
.,TRBJ1-1,12,.,TRBV5-6,TGTGCCAGCAGCTTGGGGACAGTTGAAGCTTTCTTT,CASSLGTVEAFF
TRBD2,TRBJ2-3,19,.,TRBV7-9,TGTGCCAGCAGCCCACCGGGACTAGCGGGGCAATACAGCACAGATACGCAGTATTTT,CASSPPGLAGQYSTDTQYF
TRBD2,TRBJ2-2,15,.,TRBV15,TGTGCCACCAAGACTAGCGCTACGAACACCGGGGAGCTGTTTTTT,CATKTSATNTGELFF
.,TRBJ2-1,12,.,TRBV27,TGTGCCAGCAGTTTATTTGGCGATGAGCAGTTCTTC,CASSLFGDEQFF
TRBD2,TRBJ2-1,16,.,TRBV14,TGTGCCAGCAGCCAAAGCCTAGCGGGAGGTTACAATGAGCAGTTCTTC,CASSQSLAGGYNEQFF
.,TRBJ2-7,15,.,TRBV13,TGTGCCAGCAGCCCACGGACACAGAGCTCCTACGAGCAGTACTTC,CASSPRTQSSYEQYF
TRBD1,TRBJ2-3,17,.,TRBV2,TGTGCCAGCAAGTCCGGGACAGGGAACATTTTCACAGATACGCAGTATTTT,CASKSGTGNIFTDTQYF
.,TRBJ2-7,13,.,TRBV27,TGTGCCAGCAGTTCCTTACCCTTGTCCGAGCAGTACTTC,CASSSLPLSEQYF
.,TRBJ1-1,14,few,TRBV7-6,TGTGCCAGCAGCCCAGGGGCAGAGAACACTGAAGCTTTCTTT,CASSPGAENTEAFF
.,TRBJ1-1,13,.,TRBV6-5,TGTGCCAGCAGTTACTCGTTCCAAACTGAAGCTTTCTTT,CASSYSFQTEAFF
.,TRBJ2-1,15,.,TRBV4-1,TGCGCCAGCAGCCACGAACCGGGACCCTACAATGAGCAGTTCTTC,CASSHEPGPYNEQFF
TRBD1,TRBJ2-6,17,.,TRBV7-9,TGTGCCAGCGTAGCCGGGACAGGGCGTTCCGGGGCCAACGTCCTGACTTTC,CASVAGTGRSGANVLTF
.,TRBJ1-1,14,.,TRBV19,TGTGCCAGTAGTTGGGGGGCACCGAACACTGAAGCTTTCTTT,CASSWGAPNTEAFF
.,TRBJ1-2,14,.,TRBV5-1,TGCGCCAGCAGCTTGACGGGGGAATTCTATGGCTACACCTTC,CASSLTGEFYGYTF
TRBD1,TRBJ1-6,15,.,TRBV6-6,TGTGCCAGCAGTTACCAACAGGGGGCGGATTCACCCCTCCACTTT,CASSYQQGADSPLHF
.,TRBJ1-2,14,.,TRBV19,TGTGCCAGTAGTAGGTCCTCCAGGGAGGAGGGCTACACCTTC,CASSRSSREEGYTF
.,TRBJ1-2,18,once,TRBV10-2,TGCGCCAGCAGTGAGACCCAGTTCGGAACAGGGAAGGAGTATGGCTACACCTTC,CASSETQFGTGKEYGYTF
.,TRBJ2-1,15,.,TRBV27,TGTGCCAGCAGTTCCCTACTAGTCTTGCTCCATGAGCAGTTCTTC,CASSSLLVLLHEQFF
.,TRBJ1-5,15,once,TRBV27,TGTGCCAGCAGTTTATTCCCACCAGGGAATCAGCCCCAGCATTTT,CASSLFPPGNQPQHF
TRBD1,TRBJ2-5,16,.,TRBV6-5,TGTGCCAGCAGTTCGTCGGACAGGGGGGATTGGGAGACCCAGTACTTC,CASSSSDRGDWETQYF
.,TRBJ1-1,14,.,TRBV5-4,TGTGCCAGCAGCTTGTCCGGGAGCGGCACTGAAGCTTTCTTT,CASSLSGSGTEAFF
.,TRBJ1-2,14,.,TRBV2,TGTGCCAGCATCACTGGACAGAAATTATATGGCTACACCTTC,CASITGQKLYGYTF
TRBD2,TRBJ2-7,14,.,TRBV27,TGTGCCAGCAGTTCAACGACTAGCGGCTACGAGCAGTACTTC,CASSSTTSGYEQYF
.,TRBJ2-3,15,.,TRBV7-3,TGTGCCAGCAGCCCCGATGGAGGGGGGGCAGATACGCAGTATTTT,CASSPDGGGADTQYF
.,TRBJ2-1,14,.,TRBV7-9,TGTGCCAGCAGCTTAGTTTTAGGGAACAATGAGCAGTTCTTC,CASSLVLGNNEQFF
.,TRBJ2-1,16,.,TRBV7-8,TGTGCCAGCAGCTTAGTGGAGACTCCCTCCTACAATGAGCAGTTCTTC,CASSLVETPSYNEQFF
.,TRBJ1-1,12,.,TRBV28,TGTGCCAGCAGTTTCTCAGGGACTGAAGCTTTCTTT,CASSFSGTEAFF
TRBD1,TRBJ2-7,13,.,TRBV6-5,TGTGCCAGCAGTTACACCCCCAGGGGGGAGCAGTACTTC,CASSYTPRGEQYF
TRBD1,TRBJ2-3,15,.,TRBV12-5,TGTGCTAGTGGTTCCGGACAGGGACACACAGATACGCAGTATTTT,CASGSGQGHTDTQYF
.,TRBJ2-2,13,.,TRBV2,TGTGCCAGCGCCGATCAGAACACCGGGGAGCTGTTTTTT,CASADQNTGELFF
TRBD2,TRBJ2-1,18,once,TRBV7-2,TGTGCCAGCAGCTTACAGCGGGAGGGCCGGGTCTCCTACAATGAGCAGTTCTTC,CASSLQREGRVSYNEQFF
.,TRBJ2-5,17,.,TRBV9,TGTGCCAGCAGCGTATCCGGGGGGCGCAGTCCCTTGGAGACCCAGTACTTC,CASSVSGGRSPLETQYF
.,TRBJ2-1,14,once,TRBV27,TGTGCCAGCAGTTGGTCGTGGGCCTACAATGAGCAGTTCTTC,CASSWSWAYNEQFF
.,TRBJ1-4,16,once,TRBV4-1,TGCGCCAGCAGCCAAGTGGCAGGGGTTGGGGGTGAAAAACTGTTTTTT,CASSQVAGVGGEKLFF
TRBD2,TRBJ2-3,16,.,TRBV4-1,TGCGCCAGCAGCCAGGATCGGGGGGGGCTTGTAGATACGCAGTATTTT,CASSQDRGGLVDTQYF
.,TRBJ1-3,15,.,TRBV9,TGTGCCAGCAGCGTAGAGTGGGGGCCTGGAAACACCATATATTTT,CASSVEWGPGNTIYF
.,TRBJ1-1,15,once,TRBV5-1,TGCGCCAGCAGCTTGGAGGTAGGGATGAACACTGAAGCTTTCTTT,CASSLEVGMNTEAFF
TRBD1,TRBJ1-1,13,.,TRBV6-6,TGTGCCAGCCACGTGGGACAGGGACATCTGGCTTTCTTT,CASHVGQGHLAFF
TRBD1,TRBJ1-2,13,.,TRBV9,TGTGCCAGCAACTCCGGGACAGCCTATGGCTACACCTTC,CASNSGTAYGYTF
TRBD1,TRBJ2-1,15,once,TRBV27,TGTGCCAGCAGTGTGACAGGGGGCGGTTACAATGAGCAGTTCTTC,CASSVTGGGYNEQFF
.,TRBJ1-2,14,.,TRBV28,TGTGCCAGCAGTTTATCTCACAGCGGCTATGGCTACACCTTC,CASSLSHSGYGYTF
TRBD2,TRBJ2-5,14,.,TRBV27,TGTGCCAGCAGTCGAACTAGCGACCAAGAGACCCAGTACTTC,CASSRTSDQETQYF
.,TRBJ1-4,13,.,TRBV6-5,TGTGCCAGCAGTTACTCACAGGGCGGGAAACTGTTTTTT,CASSYSQGGKLFF
.,TRBJ1-5,12,.,TRBV7-9,TGTGCCAGCAGCTACGACAATCAGCCCCAGCATTTT,CASSYDNQPQHF
TRBD2,TRBJ2-1,16,.,TRBV5-4,TGTGCCAGCAGCTTGGTGGTTAGCGGGAGGGGGAATGAGCAGTTCTTC,CASSLVVSGRGNEQFF
TRBD1,TRBJ1-6,13,.,TRBV2,TGTGCCAGTCTTACGGGACAGGGGGGAGCCCTCCACTTT,CASLTGQGGALHF
TRBD2,TRBJ2-7,15,.,TRBV7-6,TGTGCCAGCAGCTTAATGGGCGGGAGTCTCCACGAGCAGTACTTC,CASSLMGGSLHEQYF
TRBD1,TRBJ2-2,15,.,TRBV5-1,TGCGCCAGCAGCTTAAGACAGGGGCCCACCGGGGAGCTGTTTTTT,CASSLRQGPTGELFF